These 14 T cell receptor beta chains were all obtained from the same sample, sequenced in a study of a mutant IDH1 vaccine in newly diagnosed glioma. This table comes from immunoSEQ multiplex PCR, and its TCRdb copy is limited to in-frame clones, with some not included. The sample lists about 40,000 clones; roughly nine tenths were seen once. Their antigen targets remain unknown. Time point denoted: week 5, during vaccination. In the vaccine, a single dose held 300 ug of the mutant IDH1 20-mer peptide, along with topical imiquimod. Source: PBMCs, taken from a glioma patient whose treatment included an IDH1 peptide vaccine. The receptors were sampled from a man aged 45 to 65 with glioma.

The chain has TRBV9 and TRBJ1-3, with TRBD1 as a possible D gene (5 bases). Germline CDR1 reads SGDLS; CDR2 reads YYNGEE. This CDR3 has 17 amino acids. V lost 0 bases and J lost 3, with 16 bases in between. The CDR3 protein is CASSVEWRAGGGNTIYF. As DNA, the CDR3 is TGTGCCAGCAGCGTAGAGTGGAGAGCGGGGGGTGGAAACACCATATATTTT.

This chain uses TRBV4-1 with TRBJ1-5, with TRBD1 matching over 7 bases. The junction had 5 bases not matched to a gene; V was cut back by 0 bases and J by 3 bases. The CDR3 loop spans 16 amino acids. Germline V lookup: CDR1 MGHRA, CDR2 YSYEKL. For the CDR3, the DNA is TGCGCCAGCAGCCAAGACCCAGGGACAGTCAATCAGCCCCAGCATTTT. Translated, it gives CASSQDPGTVNQPQHF.

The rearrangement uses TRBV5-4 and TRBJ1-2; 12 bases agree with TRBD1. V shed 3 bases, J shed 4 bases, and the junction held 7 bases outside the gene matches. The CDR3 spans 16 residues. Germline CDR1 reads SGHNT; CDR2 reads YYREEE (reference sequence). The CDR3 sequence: CASSSGTGGWSYGYTF. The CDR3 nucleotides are TGTGCCAGCAGCTCCGGGACAGGGGGCTGGAGCTATGGCTACACCTTC.

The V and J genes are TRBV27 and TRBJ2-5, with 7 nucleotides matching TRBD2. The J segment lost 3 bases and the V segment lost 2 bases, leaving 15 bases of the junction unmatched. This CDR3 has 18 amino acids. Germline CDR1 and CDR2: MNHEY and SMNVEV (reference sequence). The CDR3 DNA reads TGTGCCAGCAGTTTAACTAGCCCCACGGGGCTAGCGGAAGAGACCCAGTACTTC. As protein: CASSLTSPTGLAEETQYF.

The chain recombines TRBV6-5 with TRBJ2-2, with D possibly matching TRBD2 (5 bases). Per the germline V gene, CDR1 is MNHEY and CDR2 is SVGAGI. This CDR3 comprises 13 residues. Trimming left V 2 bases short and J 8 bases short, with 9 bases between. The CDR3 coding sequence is TGTGCCAGCAGTTACACCAGAGGGGGGGAGCTGTTTTTT. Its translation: CASSYTRGGELFF.

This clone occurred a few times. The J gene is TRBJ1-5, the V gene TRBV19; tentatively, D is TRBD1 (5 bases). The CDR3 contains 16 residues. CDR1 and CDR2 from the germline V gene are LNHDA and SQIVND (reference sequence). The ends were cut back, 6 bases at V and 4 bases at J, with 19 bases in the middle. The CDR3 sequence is CASRNLQGFGNQPQHF. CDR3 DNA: TGTGCCAGTAGAAATCTCCAGGGATTCGGGAATCAGCCCCAGCATTTT. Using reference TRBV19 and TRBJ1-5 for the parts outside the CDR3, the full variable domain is DGGITQSPKYLFRKEGQNVTLSCEQNLNHDAMYWYRQDPGQGLRLIYYSQIVNDFQKGDIAEGYSVSREKKESFPLTVTSAQKNPTAFYLCASRNLQGFGNQPQHFGDGTRLSIL.

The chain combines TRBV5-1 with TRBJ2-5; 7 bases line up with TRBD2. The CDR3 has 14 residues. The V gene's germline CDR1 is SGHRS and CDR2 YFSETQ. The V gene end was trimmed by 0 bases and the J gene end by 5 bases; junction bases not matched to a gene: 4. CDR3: CASSLVDGRETQYF. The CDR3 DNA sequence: TGCGCCAGCAGCTTGGTTGACGGGAGGGAGACCCAGTACTTC.

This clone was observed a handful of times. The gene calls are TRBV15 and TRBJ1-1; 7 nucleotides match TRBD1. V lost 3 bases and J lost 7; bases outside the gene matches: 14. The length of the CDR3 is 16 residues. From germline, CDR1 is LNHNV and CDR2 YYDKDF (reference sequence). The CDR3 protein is CATSSQGTARVGEAFF. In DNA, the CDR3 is TGTGCCACCAGCAGTCAAGGGACAGCGCGGGTTGGTGAAGCTTTCTTT.

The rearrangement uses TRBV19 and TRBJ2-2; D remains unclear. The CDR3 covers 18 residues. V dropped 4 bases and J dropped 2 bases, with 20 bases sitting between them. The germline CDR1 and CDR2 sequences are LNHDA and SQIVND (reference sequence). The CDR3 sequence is CASSSPSLRHLNTGELFF. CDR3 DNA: TGTGCCAGTAGTAGTCCCTCCCTAAGACACCTTAACACCGGGGAGCTGTTTTTT.

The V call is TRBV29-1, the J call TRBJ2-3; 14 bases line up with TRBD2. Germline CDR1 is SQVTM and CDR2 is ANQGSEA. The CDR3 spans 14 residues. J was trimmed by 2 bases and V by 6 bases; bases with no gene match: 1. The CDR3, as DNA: TGCAGCGTGACTAGCGGGGGGGCCACAGATACGCAGTATTTT. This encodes CSVTSGGATDTQYF.

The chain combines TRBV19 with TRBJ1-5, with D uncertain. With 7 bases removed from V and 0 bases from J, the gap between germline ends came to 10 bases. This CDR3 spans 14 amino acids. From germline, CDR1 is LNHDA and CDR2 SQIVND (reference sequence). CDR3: CASKWPYSNQPQHF. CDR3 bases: TGTGCCAGTAAATGGCCGTATAGCAATCAGCCCCAGCATTTT. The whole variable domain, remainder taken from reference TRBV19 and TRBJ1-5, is DGGITQSPKYLFRKEGQNVTLSCEQNLNHDAMYWYRQDPGQGLRLIYYSQIVNDFQKGDIAEGYSVSREKKESFPLTVTSAQKNPTAFYLCASKWPYSNQPQHFGDGTRLSIL.

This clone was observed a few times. The CDR3 here is CASRDTSNQPQHF. Written as DNA, the CDR3 is TGCGCCAGCAGAGATACTAGCAATCAGCCCCAGCATTTT. This chain joins TRBV10-2 and TRBJ1-5; D call uncertain. Germline V gene data show CDR1 as WSHSY and CDR2 as SAAADI. The CDR3 has 13 amino acids. Between the trimmed V and J ends, which lost 6 bases and 0 bases, there was a span of 6 bases.

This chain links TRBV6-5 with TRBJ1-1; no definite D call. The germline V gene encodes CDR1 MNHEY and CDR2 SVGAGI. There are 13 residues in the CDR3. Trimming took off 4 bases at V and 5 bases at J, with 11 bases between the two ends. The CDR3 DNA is TGTGCCAGCAGTTCTGGTGAAACTACTGAAGCTTTCTTT. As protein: CASSSGETTEAFF.

The CDR3 sequence is CASTPLAGGPNTQYF. The CDR3 DNA reads as TGCGCCAGCACCCCACTAGCGGGGGGGCCGAATACGCAGTATTTT. The rearrangement links TRBV5-1 to TRBJ2-3; TRBD2 aligns across 13 bases. The CDR3 is 15 residues long. CDR1 SGHRS and CDR2 YFSETQ come from the germline V gene. The junction had 8 bases not matched to a gene; V was cut back by 6 bases and J by 7 bases. The entire variable domain, with the rest obtained from reference TRBV5-1 and TRBJ2-3, is as follows: KAGVTQTPRYLIKTRGQQVTLSCSPISGHRSVSWYQQTPGQGLQFLFEYFSETQRNKGNFPGRFSGRQFSNSRSEMNVSTLELGDSALYLCASTPLAGGPNTQYFGPGTRLTVL.